This entry lists 23 T cell receptor beta chains sequenced from one sample in a study of T cell responses to AZD1222 COVID-19 vaccine. Assay: immunoSEQ multiplex PCR; the TCRdb copy retains only in-frame clones and omits some. This table has under 200,000 clones, roughly 92% appearing once. Sequencing was performed on peripheral blood, taken on day 0 of AZD1222 vaccination. The source of these receptors is an adult in good health.

The V gene is TRBV27, the J gene TRBJ2-7, with no clear D. Trimming stripped 1 base from V and 3 bases from J, with 7 bases between. The CDR3 runs to 13 residues. From germline, CDR1 is MNHEY and CDR2 SMNVEV (reference sequence). This chain's CDR3 is CASSLWVGYEQYF. The DNA for the CDR3 is TGTGCCAGCAGTTTATGGGTGGGCTACGAGCAGTACTTC.

V and J are TRBV7-6 and TRBJ2-3; D is perhaps TRBD2 (6 bases). The CDR3 is made up of 15 amino acids. The V gene lost 5 bases and the J gene lost 2 bases, with 14 bases spanning the gap. Germline V lookup: CDR1 SGHVS, CDR2 FNYEAQ. As DNA, the CDR3 is TGTGCCAGCAGCAAAAGGGTAGCGGACACAGATACGCAGTATTTT. Protein: CASSKRVADTDTQYF.

This chain joins TRBV7-2 and TRBJ1-5, with D perhaps matching TRBD1 (5 bases). From germline, CDR1 is SGHTA and CDR2 FQGNSA. There are 15 residues in the CDR3. Trimming left V 3 bases short and J 4 bases short, with 13 bases between. The CDR3 here is CASSFGSAGNQPQHF. The CDR3, as DNA: TGTGCCAGCAGCTTCGGTTCGGCAGGGAATCAGCCCCAGCATTTT.

The chain has TRBV19 and TRBJ2-1, with D unresolved. V was clipped by 1 base and J by 5 bases, with 12 bases between them. Germline CDR1 reads LNHDA; CDR2 reads SQIVND (reference sequence). The CDR3 runs to 15 residues. The CDR3 region has the DNA TGTGCCAGTAGTATAGGGCAGAATAATAACAATGAGCAGTTCTTC. This gives the protein CASSIGQNNNNEQFF. The entire variable domain, with the rest obtained from reference TRBV19 and TRBJ2-1, is as follows: DGGITQSPKYLFRKEGQNVTLSCEQNLNHDAMYWYRQDPGQGLRLIYYSQIVNDFQKGDIAEGYSVSREKKESFPLTVTSAQKNPTAFYLCASSIGQNNNNEQFFGPGTRLTVL.

The genes are TRBV13 and TRBJ2-1; 7 positions match TRBD2. CDR3 length: 14 residues. Germline V lookup: CDR1 PRHDT, CDR2 FYEKMQ (reference sequence). With V trimmed by 3 bases and J by 4 bases, 3 bases remained unmatched. CDR3 sequence (DNA): TGTGCCAGCAGCTTTGGCGGGAGTTACAATGAGCAGTTCTTC. It translates to CASSFGGSYNEQFF.

The CDR3 loop is CASSFRGGGTDTQYF. The CDR3 DNA is TGCGCCAGCAGCTTTCGGGGGGGAGGCACAGATACGCAGTATTTT. V gene TRBV5-1 combines with J gene TRBJ2-3; 8 nucleotides agree with TRBD2. CDR1 and CDR2 from the germline V gene are SGHRS and YFSETQ. This CDR3 has 15 amino acids. The V gene end was trimmed by 2 bases and the J gene end by 1 base; junction bases not matched to a gene: 3.

The chain uses TRBV6-6 and TRBJ1-1; TRBD1 agrees at 8 bases. The CDR3 length is 15 residues. CDR1 is MNHNY and CDR2 is SVGAGI in the germline V gene (reference sequence). J gave up 1 base and V 4 bases, and 5 bases lay outside the gene matches. The CDR3 loop is CASSSKGQGNTEAFF. The CDR3 coding sequence is TGTGCCAGCAGTTCTAAAGGACAGGGGAACACTGAAGCTTTCTTT.

The rearrangement uses TRBV9 and TRBJ1-2, with 7 bases that match TRBD1. J gave up 5 bases and V 0 bases, and 10 bases lay outside the gene matches. The CDR3 is 16 amino acids. The germline gives CDR1 SGDLS, CDR2 YYNGEE. The CDR3 here is CASSVGTGRGPYGYTF. DNA for the CDR3: TGTGCCAGCAGCGTAGGAACAGGAAGGGGGCCTTATGGCTACACCTTC.

This clone came up once. The rearrangement uses TRBV29-1 and TRBJ1-1; a weak D match, TRBD1 (6 bases). Germline V lookup: CDR1 SQVTM, CDR2 ANQGSEA. The length of the CDR3 is 12 residues. For the CDR3, the DNA is TGCAACCAGGGGTCCCCGAACACTGAAGCTTTCTTT. Residues: CNQGSPNTEAFF.

This clone has only one observation. CDR3 amino acids: CASSLGGQQDTQYF. The DNA of the CDR3 is TGTGCCAGCAGCTTAGGAGGACAGCAAGATACGCAGTATTTT. The chain employs TRBV7-9 and TRBJ2-3; tentatively, D is TRBD1 (6 bases). Trimming left V 1 base short and J 5 bases short, with 10 bases between. Germline CDR1 SEHNR, CDR2 FQNEAQ (reference sequence). This CDR3 comprises 14 residues.

The gene calls are TRBV6-5 and TRBJ2-2; 7 positions agree with TRBD1. Germline V gene data show CDR1 as MNHEY and CDR2 as SVGAGI. V shed 4 bases and J 4 bases; nucleotides not matched to a gene: 3. This CDR3 has 14 amino acids. In nucleotides, the CDR3 is TGTGCCAGCAGTTGGGACAGACCCACCGGGGAGCTGTTTTTT. The encoded protein is CASSWDRPTGELFF.

This clone is a singleton in its sample. The junction and the germline gene differ at one end; a read error may be behind it. The rearrangement uses TRBV7-7 and TRBJ2-2; TRBD1 matches at 7 bases. This CDR3 comprises 14 residues. Germline V CDR1 and CDR2: SSHAT, FNYEAQ (reference sequence). In nucleotides, the CDR3 is TGTGCTAGCAGTTCGGACAGGACGGCCGGGGAGCTGTTTTTT. Encoded protein: CASSSDRTAGELFF.

The rearrangement uses TRBV6-5 and TRBJ2-3; the D is unclear. CDR1 and CDR2 (germline): MNHEY, SVGAGI. The CDR3 has 14 residues. V lost 4 bases, J lost 2 bases, and 10 bases lay in between. The CDR3 DNA reads TGTGCCAGCAGTTCCTGGGCCATCACAGATACGCAGTATTTT. Its protein product is CASSSWAITDTQYF.

V gene TRBV6-5 combines with J gene TRBJ1-2; D gene unclear. Trimming removed 5 bases at V and 1 base at J, with 14 bases between. The CDR3 consists of 15 residues. Germline CDR1 reads MNHEY; CDR2 reads SVGAGI. The CDR3 coding sequence is TGTGCCAGCAGTCCTTCGAGGTCCCTTAACTATGGCTACACCTTC. Protein sequence: CASSPSRSLNYGYTF.

The chain joins TRBV7-3 to TRBJ2-3; perhaps TRBD1 as D (5 bases). The CDR3 runs 14 residues. CDR1 is SGHTA, CDR2 FQGTGA, per germline. V was shortened by 2 bases and J by 6 bases, with 12 bases between the two germline ends. The CDR3 protein is CASSLQGSADTQYF. The CDR3 coding sequence is TGTGCCAGCAGCTTACAGGGTTCTGCGGATACGCAGTATTTT.

V gene TRBV5-1 combines with J gene TRBJ2-1; D is perhaps TRBD2 (6 bases). CDR3 length: 16 residues. Deletions cut 3 bases from V and 2 bases from J, with 15 bases between. Germline V gene sequence: CDR1 SGHRS, CDR2 YFSETQ. The CDR3 DNA sequence: TGCGCCAGCAGCTCGACGTCGGGAGTAACCTACAATGAGCAGTTCTTC. Its protein product is CASSSTSGVTYNEQFF.

The V and J genes are TRBV18 and TRBJ1-1; weak D call: TRBD1 (6 bases). Looked up from germline, CDR1 is KGHSH and CDR2 is LQKENI. The CDR3 runs to 14 residues. The V gene lost 4 bases and the J gene lost 0 bases, with 9 bases spanning the gap. This CDR3 is CASSLRGVNTEAFF. CDR3 sequence (DNA): TGTGCCAGCTCACTCAGGGGCGTGAACACTGAAGCTTTCTTT. The full variable domain, rest sourced from reference TRBV18 and TRBJ1-1, is NAGVMQNPRHLVRRRGQEARLRCSPMKGHSHVYWYRQLPEEGLKFMVYLQKENIIDESGMPKERFSAEFPKEGPSILRIQQVVRGDSAAYFCASSLRGVNTEAFFGQGTRLTVV.

The chain has TRBV19 and TRBJ1-3; no clear D. Germline V gives CDR1 LNHDA, CDR2 SQIVND (reference sequence). V dropped 5 bases and J dropped 9 bases, with 8 bases sitting between them. This CDR3 has 11 amino acids. The CDR3 loop is CASSSRTTIYF. DNA for the CDR3: TGTGCCAGTAGTTCCCGGACCACCATATATTTT. The entire variable domain, with the rest obtained from reference TRBV19 and TRBJ1-3, is as follows: DGGITQSPKYLFRKEGQNVTLSCEQNLNHDAMYWYRQDPGQGLRLIYYSQIVNDFQKGDIAEGYSVSREKKESFPLTVTSAQKNPTAFYLCASSSRTTIYFGEGSWLTVV.

V and J are TRBV6-5 and TRBJ1-2; a possible D gene is TRBD1 (5 bases). Germline CDR1 reads MNHEY; CDR2 reads SVGAGI. CDR3 size: 13 residues. The germline V and J ends were trimmed by 6 bases and 4 bases, with 12 bases remaining between them. DNA of the CDR3: TGTGCCAGCAGGCCCGCAGGGCCCTATGGCTACACCTTC. Translating it yields CASRPAGPYGYTF.

The chain links TRBV18 to TRBJ1-1; unclear D gene. This CDR3 has 14 amino acids. V was shortened by 2 bases and J by 2 bases, with 9 bases between the two germline ends. Germline CDR1 KGHSH, CDR2 LQKENI. The CDR3 coding sequence is TGTGCCAGCTCACCATATATAGATAACACTGAAGCTTTCTTT. Protein: CASSPYIDNTEAFF.

This chain joins TRBV5-4 and TRBJ2-7, with 7 bases fitting TRBD1. Germline trimming cut 4 bases from V and 4 bases from J; bases unmatched to any gene: 8. This CDR3 has 14 amino acids. Germline-derived CDR1 and CDR2 are SGHNT and YYREEE (reference sequence). The CDR3 DNA reads TGTGCCAGCAGCCCGACAGGGTCTACGTACGAGCAGTACTTC. It codes for CASSPTGSTYEQYF.

The CDR3 DNA reads as TGTGCCAGCAGCATTAGATCCACCACAGATACGCAGTATTTT. Its protein is CASSIRSTTDTQYF. The V and J genes are TRBV2 and TRBJ2-3; D unresolved. V was pared by 6 bases and J by 2 bases, with 12 bases between. Germline assignment: CDR1 SNHLY and CDR2 FYNNEI. This CDR3 is 14 amino acids long.

The V gene is TRBV4-1, the J gene TRBJ2-7, with D possibly TRBD1 on 5 matching bases. Germline values: CDR1 MGHRA, CDR2 YSYEKL. Deletions cut 1 base from V and 2 bases from J, with 12 bases between. CDR3 length: 15 amino acids. The CDR3 sequence is CASSQGTTQAYEQYF. The CDR3 DNA reads as TGCGCCAGCAGCCAAGGAACGACACAGGCCTACGAGCAGTACTTC.